This paragraph reports one TCR beta chain. Its recognized antigen is unknown. Within one base of it there is no much larger clone, and no base qualities were kept. The cohort was made up of roughly 670 healthy bone marrow donors. All cohort members were sampled while nominally healthy, although unrecorded immune exposures were likely present. The donor tested CMV seropositive and was one of the 289 seropositive cohort members. A peripheral blood sample was provided by each donor, and peripheral blood mononuclear cells were used for TCR beta sequencing. The Qiagen DNeasy Blood Extraction Kit was used to extract genomic DNA from the blood cell samples. The sample belongs to a study of cytomegalovirus exposure and HLA in healthy donors (dated by TCRdb to the late 2010s). Regarding the research as a whole: An earlier analysis of several hundred of the donors reported approximately 300 Gb of sequence data and about 120 million unique TCR beta sequences obtained from around 190 million T cells. Approximately 330 gigabases of sequencing data and roughly 80 million unique TCR sequences made up an early release that covered approximately 650 HLA-typed donors. The genetic ancestry cluster associated with self-reported Caucasian donors included 81% of the roughly 400 genotyped donors. The aim of the study was to test whether cataloging public T cell receptors could identify signatures of past pathogen exposure. The T cell repertoires of 666 subjects were profiled by immunosequencing and related to cytomegalovirus serostatus. Besides the first cohort of under 700 subjects, a separate validation cohort made up of 120 or so different subjects was used. To predict cytomegalovirus infection status, the study combined high-throughput TCR immunosequencing, statistical association of individual TCRs with disease status, and machine learning. A later analysis re-analyzed previously published TCR beta repertoires from 666 donors and added high-resolution HLA genotyping to study TCR occurrence patterns. In the later analysis, no new phenotypic data were used to find candidate immune exposures; instead, reliance was placed on TCR beta sequences and their occurrence across donors. To decide whether each TCR beta V gene segment behaved as functional or pseudogenic, an earlier analysis of nearly 600 of the donors relied on high-throughput TCR beta sequencing. Donor age, sex, ethnicity and CMV serostatus were compiled together with the repertoire data. A later genetic analysis used genome-wide SNP genotypes for about 65% of the roughly 700 donors, treating that subset as a discovery cohort. All discovery cohort repertoires had been generated using a single sequencing platform. Both class I and class II loci were covered by HLA typing, at four-digit resolution. Typing coverage differed by locus: A, B, C, DRB1 and DQB1 were typed in roughly 620-640 donors, DQA1 in about 500, DPA1 in around 580, and DPB1 in 400 to 490. A few DR-DQ haplotypes were treated as single units for association and clustering because of strong linkage in the cohort. On average, about 240,000 unique TCR beta nucleotide sequences were sequenced per donor among a few hundred genotyped donors of the cohort, with roughly 18% of those sequences being non-productive. What the authors observed across the whole study: According to a later analysis, parvovirus B19, influenza, CMV and Epstein-Barr virus appeared linked to several top co-occurrence clusters. The classifier was reported to diagnose cytomegalovirus status with high specificity and sensitivity in both the original and validation cohorts. Because HLA typing was unavailable for some donors at each locus, only the typed subset was used in association tests. A later analysis found that HLA-associated TCR beta chains were more clonally expanded and had lower generation probabilities than equally common non-associated chains. Some IMGT-functional V segments, including TRBV6-2 and TRBV6-3, could not be told apart with the 87-base-pair reads, so those segments were excluded. In a later genetic analysis, a missense DCLRE1C variant was associated with V-gene and J-gene trimming of TCR beta chains, and the association was replicated in an independent cohort. A group of highly shared sequence variants was considered likely to be a technical artifact of the sequencing pipeline. For the cohort, immune exposure information was limited to CMV serostatus. Sequencing depth was assumed to be roughly uniform across donors in the presence/absence analyses, though that assumption may not hold. A later analysis associated 15,000 or so TCR beta sequences with specific HLA alleles at a false discovery rate of 0.05. The earlier analysis of approximately 540 of the donors excluded 15 to 20 rarely observed V segments, including chromosome 9 orphons, because counts were too low. The cohort was sequenced for TCR beta chains only, and without alpha or paired-chain data the features that could be detected were limited. According to a later genetic analysis, donors in an Asian-associated ancestry cluster had fewer N-insertions in productive TCRs than the approximately 630-donor mean. The authors suggested that the approach could potentially be extended to other disease states and immunological phenotypes. Most TCR sequences were observed very rarely across donors, whereas some public TCRs were present in many individuals. Assigning TCR associations to individual alleles was difficult when HLA alleles, especially DR and DQ, strongly co-occurred. A few of the identified cytomegalovirus-associated TCR beta chains were confirmed in vitro to be specific for cytomegalovirus antigens. A later analysis found that most CMV-associated TCR beta chains appeared HLA-restricted, with HLA associations seemingly driven largely by CMV exposure. The study gave a list of about 150 TCR beta chains associated with cytomegalovirus. In a later analysis, TCR association rates were found to vary across HLA loci, with the most associated TCRs seen for DRB1 alleles and the fewest for HLA-C alleles. Linkage disequilibrium might explain the correlated functional status among segregating V segments, but an unknown experimental factor could not be ruled out. A further reported finding was that TCR beta sequences accurately predicted the HLA-A and HLA-B alleles for most subjects in the first cohort. In an earlier analysis of some 550 of the donors, most TCR beta V segments were observed in productive rearrangements about 87% or about 30% of the time, broadly matching IMGT annotations.

The library was generated by the immunoSEQ multiplex PCR assay. For the multiplex PCR, a mixture combining 60 forward primers for TCR Vbeta segments and 13 reverse primers for TCR Jbeta segments was used. The CDR3 region of rearranged TCR beta genes was amplified from genomic DNA with a multiplex PCR assay. Amplified TCR beta libraries were sequenced as 87-base-pair reads on the Illumina HiSeq System. In the source study's methods: In a later analysis, tens of millions of unique TCR beta chains were counted across the 500 to 700 repertoires, and about 10 million of these chains were shared by at least two donors. To remove PCR and sequencing errors, raw reads were error-corrected and collapsed into unique sequences using a nearest-neighbor algorithm that merged closely related sequences. To assign V, D and J gene segments, CDR3 sequences were aligned to IMGT reference sequences. For a sequence to be retained, a match of at least six nucleotides was required to both a V gene segment and a J gene segment. Rearrangements were called productive when the CDR3 lacked stop codons and stayed in frame with V and J; all others were non-productive. Following IMGT convention, CDR3 was defined as the stretch from the second conserved V-encoded cysteine up to the conserved J-encoded phenylalanine. Sequences without an unambiguous match to a single V gene segment were excluded from the earlier analysis of approximately 600 of the donors. In an earlier analysis of roughly 500 of the donors, V segments were called functional above 56.7% productive rearrangements and were called segregating when the between-donor standard deviation exceeded 5%. A statistical classification framework was developed to diagnose cytomegalovirus status using the catalog of TCR beta chain sequences. In a later analysis, TCR nucleotide sequences were compared against IMGT/GENE-DB human TR gene sequences so that V and J genes could be assigned. The TCRdist pipeline was used in a later analysis to assign CDR3 sequences and most-parsimonious VDJ recombination scenarios. In a later analysis, each TCR beta chain was defined by its CDR3 amino acid sequence together with its V-gene family, and reads without a unique V-gene family were excluded. In a later analysis, 450 to 600 highly shared, low-generation-probability nucleotide sequences were removed to address suspected cross-contamination and a sequencing artifact. For each public chain, a later analysis derived a clonal expansion index from normalized ranks of inferred template counts within each repertoire. Generation probabilities in a later analysis came from a VDJ recombination model fitted to out-of-frame rearrangements, and those results were checked against IGoR. In a later analysis, hypergeometric tests were used to score TCR-TCR, TCR-HLA and TCR-CMV co-occurrence, with a repertoire-size bias correction applied to TCR pairs. A later analysis estimated false discovery rates by permuting HLA or CMV assignments 20 times. A later analysis grouped co-occurring TCRs with DBSCAN, adding TCRdist sequence similarity when clustering within HLA-allele-positive subsets. Repertoires with fewer than 30,000 or more than 120,000 public chains, plus five repertoires with anomalous nucleotide sharing, were excluded from co-occurrence clustering. Not all clones reach the TCRdb copy of this immuneACCESS table, which keeps in-frame sequences only. Checked studies attribute under half of the gap to unresolved V genes and leave the rest unexplained. D and trimming were read from the DNA, whereas the V and J calls and clone size are those reported in that table. For this sample the table gives around 70,000 clones, of which more than 75% were detected only once. The ten largest account for over 10% of the sample.

At the junction V is shortened by 0 bases and J by 6 bases, with 9 bases in between. Taken from the germline V gene, the CDR1 and CDR2 loops are SGHVS and FNYEAQ. The CDR3, from cysteine to phenylalanine, totals 14 residues. Only the CDR3 DNA stays, 42 bases, in frame from base 1. The sequence joins TRBV7-6 to TRBJ2-1; a tentative D call is TRBD2 (6 bases match). What was sequenced was PBMCs. This sequence was found in a male donor in good health and CMV-seropositive. Read as DNA, the sequence is TGTGCCAGCAGCTTAGCGCAGACTAGCAATGAGCAGTTCTTC. Protein translation: CASSLAQTSNEQFF.